This T cell receptor beta chain was profiled in a study of metastatic and nonmetastatic thyroid tumors. TCRdb re-clonotyped the PCR reads via MiXCR. The table lists 65,000 to 70,000 clones, over 12% of them singletons. Patients were all untreated before their thyroid surgery. This clone was counted only a few times. The sample carries other DNA sequences with the same CDR3. The CDR3 loop spans 12 amino acids. Germline V gene data show CDR1 as KGHSH and CDR2 as LQKENI. Trimming stripped 4 bases from V and 8 bases from J, with 9 bases between. The sample consisted of blood. This clonotype originated in a male donor with papillary thyroid cancer or a benign thyroid nodule (not recorded which). Some clones in this sample may be carry-over from other donors' samples. This rearrangement joins TRBV18 to TRBJ2-1; D gene uncertain. CDR3 region: CASSQSTYEQFF. The DNA for the CDR3 is TGTGCCAGCTCACAGTCTACCTATGAGCAGTTCTTC. The complete variable domain, with remaining parts taken from reference TRBV18 and TRBJ2-1, reads NAGVMQNPRHLVRRRGQEARLRCSPMKGHSHVYWYRQLPEEGLKFMVYLQKENIIDESGMPKERFSAEFPKEGPSILRIQQVVRGDSAAYFCASSQSTYEQFFGPGTRLTVL.